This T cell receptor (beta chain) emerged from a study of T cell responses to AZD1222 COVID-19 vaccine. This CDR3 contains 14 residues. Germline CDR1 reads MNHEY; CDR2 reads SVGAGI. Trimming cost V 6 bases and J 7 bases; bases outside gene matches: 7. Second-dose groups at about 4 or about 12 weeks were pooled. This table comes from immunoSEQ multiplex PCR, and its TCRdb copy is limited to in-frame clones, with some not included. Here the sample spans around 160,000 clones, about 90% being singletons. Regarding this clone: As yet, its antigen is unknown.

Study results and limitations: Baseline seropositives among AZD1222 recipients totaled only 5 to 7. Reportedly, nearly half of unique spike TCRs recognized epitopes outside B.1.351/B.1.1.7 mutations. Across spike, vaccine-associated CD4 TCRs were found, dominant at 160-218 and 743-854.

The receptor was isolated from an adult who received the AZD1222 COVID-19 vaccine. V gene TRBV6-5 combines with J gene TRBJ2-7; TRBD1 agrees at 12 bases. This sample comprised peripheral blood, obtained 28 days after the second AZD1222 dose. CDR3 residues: CASRGTGGAGEQYF. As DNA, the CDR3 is TGTGCCAGCAGGGGGACAGGGGGCGCGGGTGAGCAGTACTTC.